This record looks at one T cell receptor (beta chain) sequence and its context. The data belong to a study of blood T cell repertoires in COVID-19. On the study more broadly: Both acute and convalescent COVID-19 samples were obtained from the United States, Italy and Spain. PBMCs, B-cell-depleted T cells, or T cells provided the cDNA or gDNA that made up the material.

From germline, CDR1 is SEHNR and CDR2 FQNEAQ (reference sequence). The CDR3 covers 16 residues. Germline trimming cut 5 bases from V and 7 bases from J; bases unmatched to any gene: 7. Original processing notes: Reference gene primer amplification yielded estimated nucleated cell counts. The repertoire was sequenced with immunoSEQ multiplex PCR; TCRdb's copy has only in-frame clones and lacks some. V and J calls and clone size follow that table, whereas D and trimming were derived from the DNA. Of about 170,000 clones in the sample, 84% are singletons; the top ten hold roughly a tenth. Sequencing input: peripheral blood. This chain joins TRBV7-9 and TRBJ2-1; 14 bases match TRBD2. This sequence originates from a man aged 65 to 79 with active or convalescent COVID-19. The CDR3 region is CASSTGTSGGENEQFF. CDR3 nucleotides: TGTGCCAGCAGCACAGGGACTAGCGGGGGCGAAAATGAGCAGTTCTTC.